The sequence of this T cell receptor beta chain was determined in a study of T cell responses to AZD1222 COVID-19 vaccine. Study results and limitations: Donors, mostly white British, included more females; clonal diversity was possibly underestimated. Recipients of two AZD1222 doses showed rising Spike-specific TCR breadth and depth.

With respect to this clone: What it binds is unknown.

The length of the CDR3 is 17 residues. From germline, CDR1 is SGHAT and CDR2 FQNNGV. Trimming removed 2 bases from V and 2 bases from J; junction bases left unmatched: 7. Produced via immunoSEQ multiplex PCR; TCRdb's table is partial and in-frame only. The sample holds 130,000 or so clones; around 94% are singletons and the top ten take roughly 6.6%. The source is an adult in good health. Sample: peripheral blood, taken on day 0 of AZD1222 vaccination. The V call is TRBV11-2, the J call TRBJ2-7, with TRBD2 matching 12 bases. The CDR3 loop is CASSLPWTSGNAYEQYF. The CDR3 coding sequence is TGTGCCAGCAGCTTACCCTGGACTAGCGGGAACGCCTACGAGCAGTACTTC. Using reference TRBV11-2 and TRBJ2-7 for the parts outside the CDR3, the full variable domain is EAGVAQSPRYKIIEKRQSVAFWCNPISGHATLYWYQQILGQGPKLLIQFQNNGVVDDSQLPKDRFSAERLKGVDSTLKIQPAKLEDSAVYLCASSLPWTSGNAYEQYFGPGTRLTVT.